The entry below describes one TCR beta chain. Seattle-derived patients entered the study during active infection and were followed longitudinally. Source study methods: Reference gene primer amplification gave estimated nucleated cell counts. Clones were sequenced by immunoSEQ multiplex PCR, and TCRdb holds only the in-frame ones, with some missing. V and J calls and clone size follow that table, whereas D and trimming were derived from the DNA. The sample has about 430,000 clones; over 85% are singletons. These data belong to a study of blood T cell repertoires in COVID-19. Study as a whole: PBMCs, B-cell-depleted T cells, or T cells provided the cDNA or gDNA that made up the material.

There are 13 residues in the CDR3. Looked up from germline, CDR1 is SGHNT and CDR2 is YENEEA. The V end lost 6 bases, the J end lost 5 bases, and 11 bases lay between the germline ends. The gene calls are TRBV11-3 and TRBJ1-5; D ambiguous. Input material: peripheral blood. The source of this sequence is a man between 18 and 29 years old with COVID-19, enrolled during active disease. CDR3 amino acids: CASSLNRDQPQHF. The CDR3 DNA reads as TGTGCCAGCAGTCTTAACCGGGATCAGCCCCAGCATTTT.